This T cell receptor beta chain was sequenced for a study of cytomegalovirus exposure and HLA in healthy donors. For this clone: Its antigen is not known.

Germline loops: CDR1 MDHEN, CDR2 SYDVKM. The V gene lost 3 bases and the J gene lost 11 bases, with 11 bases spanning the gap. The CDR3 has 12 residues. Sequencing was performed with immunoSEQ multiplex PCR; in TCRdb, only in-frame clones are kept and a portion is missing. The profile shows some 150,000 clones, around 90% of them singletons. Study-level points and caveats: First-cohort TCR clusters tended to co-occur in the 130 or so validation repertoires, a later analysis found.

The J gene is TRBJ1-5, the V gene TRBV28, with D uncertain. The TCR sequence derives from a woman between 18 and 30 years old in good health and CMV-seropositive. Specimen: PBMCs. CDR3 nucleotide sequence: TGTGCCAGCAGTTTTGGTCCCGAGGCCCAGCATTTT. Protein: CASSFGPEAQHF.